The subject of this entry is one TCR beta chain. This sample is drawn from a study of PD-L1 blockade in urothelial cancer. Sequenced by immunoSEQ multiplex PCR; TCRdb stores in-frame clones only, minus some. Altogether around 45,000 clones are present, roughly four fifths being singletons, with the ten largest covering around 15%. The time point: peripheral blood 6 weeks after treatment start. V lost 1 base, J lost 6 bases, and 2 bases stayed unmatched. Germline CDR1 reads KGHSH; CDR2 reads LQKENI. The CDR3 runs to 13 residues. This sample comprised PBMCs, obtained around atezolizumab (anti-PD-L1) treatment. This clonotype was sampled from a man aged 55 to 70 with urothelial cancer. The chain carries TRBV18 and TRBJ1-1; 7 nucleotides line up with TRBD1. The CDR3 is CASSPQGAAEAFF. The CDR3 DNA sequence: TGTGCCAGCTCACCACAGGGGGCCGCTGAAGCTTTCTTT.